A selection of T cell receptor beta chains follows, all from one sample in a study of T cell responses to AZD1222 COVID-19 vaccine. The data were produced by immunoSEQ multiplex PCR, yet TCRdb's version contains in-frame clones alone and is incomplete. The sample consists of about 75,000 clones, around 89% of them appearing once. The specimen was peripheral blood, collected 28 days after the second dose of the MenACWY control vaccine. The receptors were gathered from an adult who received the MenACWY meningococcal vaccine as a control. Both conserved end residues are trimmed from each CDR3. Fields, in order: V gene, J gene, CDR3 protein.

v_call: TRBV5-1; j_call: TRBJ2-2; cdr3_aa: ASSLAAPGMGTGELF
v_call: TRBV9; j_call: TRBJ2-1; cdr3_aa: ASSAGTEHEQF
v_call: TRBV30; j_call: TRBJ2-7; cdr3_aa: AWALRGYYEQY
v_call: TRBV4-2; j_call: TRBJ1-1; cdr3_aa: ASSQDNGGECF
v_call: TRBV12-3/TRBV12-4; j_call: TRBJ2-7; cdr3_aa: ASSLYAGNEQY
v_call: TRBV2; j_call: TRBJ1-2; cdr3_aa: ASSPTGSRGYT
v_call: TRBV30; j_call: TRBJ1-2; cdr3_aa: AWSTGGASYGYT
v_call: TRBV30; j_call: TRBJ1-6; cdr3_aa: AWSDGPPRGSPLH
v_call: TRBV4-3; j_call: TRBJ2-1; cdr3_aa: ASSQEPPTGGSNNEQF
v_call: TRBV7-2; j_call: TRBJ2-5; cdr3_aa: ASSSRTQETQY
v_call: TRBV18; j_call: TRBJ1-5; cdr3_aa: ASSPDKTGVENQPQH
v_call: TRBV30; j_call: TRBJ2-1; cdr3_aa: AWSAGLFNEQF
v_call: TRBV28; j_call: TRBJ1-6; cdr3_aa: ASSLLGAGANSPLH
v_call: TRBV7-8; j_call: TRBJ1-5; cdr3_aa: ASSLGQGVSQPQH
v_call: TRBV12-5; j_call: TRBJ1-2; cdr3_aa: ASGLITGVYGYT
v_call: TRBV2; j_call: TRBJ1-3; cdr3_aa: ASTRDPYSGNTIY
v_call: TRBV6-4; j_call: TRBJ1-1; cdr3_aa: ASSADRGSTEAF
v_call: TRBV2; j_call: TRBJ2-7; cdr3_aa: ASRRREGDEQY
v_call: TRBV5-6; j_call: TRBJ2-3; cdr3_aa: ASSTSYSETDTQY
v_call: TRBV28; j_call: TRBJ1-2; cdr3_aa: ASSWTPAGGYT
v_call: TRBV25-1; j_call: TRBJ1-2; cdr3_aa: ASSEYGGNYGYT
v_call: TRBV6-2/TRBV6-3; j_call: TRBJ1-3; cdr3_aa: ASSYDGNTIY
v_call: TRBV6-4; j_call: TRBJ2-3; cdr3_aa: ASSDHGGDTQY
v_call: TRBV4-1; j_call: TRBJ1-1; cdr3_aa: ASSQPDRGRPTEAF
v_call: TRBV2; j_call: TRBJ2-7; cdr3_aa: ASREGQGLDEQY
v_call: TRBV2; j_call: TRBJ1-2; cdr3_aa: ASSGYT
v_call: TRBV29-1; j_call: TRBJ2-2; cdr3_aa: SARTANTGELF
v_call: TRBV11-1; j_call: TRBJ1-2; cdr3_aa: ASSQGQSNYGYT
v_call: TRBV3-1/TRBV3-2; j_call: TRBJ2-3; cdr3_aa: ASSLGTVDTQY
v_call: TRBV19; j_call: TRBJ2-5; cdr3_aa: ASSIGTSGGETQY
v_call: TRBV6-5; j_call: TRBJ2-3; cdr3_aa: ASSSGGHTDTQY
v_call: TRBV7-9; j_call: TRBJ1-1; cdr3_aa: ASSLPIRTGDTEAF
v_call: TRBV5-5; j_call: TRBJ2-7; cdr3_aa: ASSGGQGLRKGQY
v_call: TRBV5-4; j_call: TRBJ2-5; cdr3_aa: ASTPGGMQETQY
v_call: TRBV30; j_call: TRBJ1-5; cdr3_aa: AGNAGFNQPQH
v_call: TRBV13; j_call: TRBJ1-1; cdr3_aa: ASSRRGETEAF
v_call: TRBV15; j_call: TRBJ1-4; cdr3_aa: ATSRAGADEKLF
v_call: TRBV21-1; j_call: TRBJ1-2; cdr3_aa: ASSNDGGRVSGYT
v_call: TRBV19; j_call: TRBJ1-1; cdr3_aa: ASSIEGQRLSEAF
v_call: TRBV30; j_call: TRBJ1-3; cdr3_aa: AGQGSSGNTIY
v_call: TRBV27; j_call: TRBJ2-7; cdr3_aa: ASSLWTGLSSYEQY
v_call: TRBV29-1; j_call: TRBJ2-1; cdr3_aa: SVEFGAYNEQF
v_call: TRBV5-6; j_call: TRBJ1-3; cdr3_aa: ASSLASGNTIY
v_call: TRBV4-1; j_call: TRBJ1-2; cdr3_aa: ASSQLTGKGYGYT
v_call: TRBV3-1/TRBV3-2; j_call: TRBJ2-1; cdr3_aa: ASSQENSRGGRNEQF
v_call: TRBV7-9; j_call: TRBJ1-2; cdr3_aa: ASSLGGALGNYGYT
v_call: TRBV5-1; j_call: TRBJ2-2; cdr3_aa: ASSLDNWGQGTGELF
v_call: TRBV15; j_call: TRBJ1-1; cdr3_aa: ATSRDRQASEAF